Shown below are 10 T cell receptor beta chains from a single sample sequenced in a study of cytomegalovirus exposure and HLA in healthy donors. The primer mix had 60 Vbeta and 13 Jbeta primers. Libraries were prepared by immunoSEQ multiplex PCR; TCRdb keeps only in-frame clonotypes and omits some of them. Seen here are about 200,000 clones, around four fifths observed once, and the top ten hold over 5%. The sequencing input was PBMCs. The receptors come from a woman between 50 and 59 years old in good health and CMV-seropositive.

This chain links TRBV5-8 with TRBJ2-3; TRBD1 aligns across 12 bases. The V segment lost 3 bases and the J segment 5 bases; nucleotides outside the gene matches: 7. This CDR3 region has 16 residues. Germline assignment: CDR1 SGHTS and CDR2 YDEGEE. CDR3 loop: CASSSGTGGEEDTQYF. DNA for the CDR3: TGTGCCAGCAGCTCCGGGACAGGGGGCGAGGAAGATACGCAGTATTTT.

The V gene is TRBV10-3, the J gene TRBJ2-1; TRBD2 agrees at 11 bases. Trimming cost V 4 bases and J 4 bases; bases outside gene matches: 15. This CDR3 spans 19 amino acids. Germline loops: CDR1 ENHRY, CDR2 SYGVKD. CDR3 nucleotide sequence: TGTGCCATCAGTGGCTGGAGACAGGGTGTAGCGGGAGGGTACAATGAGCAGTTCTTC. It encodes CAISGWRQGVAGGYNEQFF.

The chain is built from TRBV7-9 and TRBJ2-2; D perhaps matches TRBD1 (5 bases). From germline, CDR1 is SEHNR and CDR2 FQNEAQ (reference sequence). The CDR3 length is 15 residues. V was clipped by 5 bases and J by 5 bases, with 15 bases between them. The CDR3 bases are TGTGCCAGCAGCACGACAGAAGCAAGAACCGGGGAGCTGTTTTTT. Encoded protein: CASSTTEARTGELFF.

This chain links TRBV28 with TRBJ1-2; tentatively, D is TRBD1 (6 bases). The germline V and J ends were trimmed by 1 base and 5 bases, with 11 bases remaining between them. This CDR3 contains 14 residues. Germline values: CDR1 MDHEN, CDR2 SYDVKM. CDR3 region: CASSLYGQTYGYTF. CDR3 coding DNA: TGTGCCAGCAGTTTATACGGACAGACATATGGCTACACCTTC.

This chain uses TRBV5-6 with TRBJ1-1; weak D call: TRBD1 (5 bases). The CDR3 totals 14 residues. With 0 bases removed from V and 1 base from J, the gap between germline ends came to 7 bases. CDR1 is SGHDT, CDR2 YYEEEE, per germline. The CDR3 DNA sequence: TGTGCCAGCAGCTTGGAAGGACAGAACACTGAAGCTTTCTTT. It codes for CASSLEGQNTEAFF. Combining the CDR3 with reference TRBV5-6 and TRBJ1-1 gives the whole variable domain DAGVTQSPTHLIKTRGQQVTLRCSPKSGHDTVSWYQQALGQGPQFIFQYYEEEERQRGNFPDRFSGHQFPNYSSELNVNALLLGDSALYLCASSLEGQNTEAFFGQGTRLTVV.

V and J are TRBV7-2 and TRBJ2-5; 8 nucleotides agree with TRBD1. This CDR3 is built from 14 residues. Looked up from germline, CDR1 is SGHTA and CDR2 is FQGNSA. The ends lost 5 bases at V and 4 bases at J; junction bases unmatched: 6. The CDR3 DNA is TGTGCCAGCAGCCCAGGGGGCGCAAGAGAGACCCAGTACTTC. The encoded protein is CASSPGGARETQYF.

The rearrangement uses TRBV6-5 and TRBJ1-1, with D unresolved. Between the trimmed V and J ends, which lost 5 bases and 0 bases, there was a span of 7 bases. This CDR3 spans 13 amino acids. CDR1 and CDR2 from the germline V gene are MNHEY and SVGAGI. For the CDR3, the DNA is TGTGCCAGCAGTCGAGTGTTGAACACTGAAGCTTTCTTT. Translating it yields CASSRVLNTEAFF.

The V gene is TRBV29-1, the J gene TRBJ2-1, with TRBD2 matching 11 bases. The V and J ends lost 6 bases and 8 bases, in that order; junction bases with no gene match: 9. Per the germline V gene, CDR1 is SQVTM and CDR2 is ANQGSEA. The length of the CDR3 is 14 residues. The CDR3 spells CSVRSSGRHYEQFF. The CDR3 DNA is TGCAGCGTCCGTTCTAGCGGGAGGCACTATGAGCAGTTCTTC.

The chain couples TRBV7-9 to TRBJ1-4; the D gene is possibly TRBD1 (5 bases). The germline V gene encodes CDR1 SEHNR and CDR2 FQNEAQ (reference sequence). V lost 5 bases and J lost 0, with 10 bases in between. The CDR3 consists of 15 residues. CDR3 amino acids: CASSRDSATNEKLFF. In DNA, the CDR3 is TGTGCCAGCAGCCGTGACAGTGCAACTAATGAAAAACTGTTTTTT.

This clone was recorded only once. The chain carries TRBV2 and TRBJ2-2, with a weak D call TRBD2 (5 bases). Trimming removed 2 bases at V and 0 bases at J, with 10 bases between. There are 16 residues in the CDR3. Germline CDR1 is SNHLY and CDR2 is FYNNEI. The DNA for the CDR3 is TGTGCCAGCAGTGAACGGCGGGCGTCGAACACCGGGGAGCTGTTTTTT. This encodes CASSERRASNTGELFF.